The 8 T cell receptor beta chains listed next were all sequenced from one sample in a study of blood T cell repertoires in COVID-19. Repertoires were generated with immunoSEQ multiplex PCR, while TCRdb's copy carries only in-frame clones and drops some. The repertoire holds hundreds of thousands of clones, 88% seen once, with 2% to 2.5% in the top ten. Material: PBMCs or T cells enriched from blood (not recorded which). The receptors come from a woman in her sixties in a cohort exposed to, infected with or recovered from COVID-19 (not recorded which).

The chain combines TRBV19 with TRBJ2-5, with TRBD1 identical over 9 bases. The CDR3 has 15 amino acids. Germline trimming cut 4 bases from V and 4 bases from J; bases unmatched to any gene: 7. Per germline, CDR1 LNHDA and CDR2 SQIVND (reference sequence). The CDR3 loop reads CASSTRDRASETQYF. The CDR3 DNA reads as TGTGCCAGTAGTACCCGGGACAGGGCATCAGAGACCCAGTACTTC.

This rearrangement joins TRBV14 to TRBJ2-3; D ambiguous. The germline CDR1 and CDR2 sequences are SGHDN and FVKESK. Trimming pared 1 base from V and 0 bases from J, leaving 11 bases between. This CDR3 is 16 amino acids long. The CDR3 protein is CASSQVLPTSTDTQYF. The CDR3 nucleotides read TGTGCCAGCAGCCAAGTTCTTCCCACTAGCACAGATACGCAGTATTTT.

The rearrangement joins TRBV12-3 or TRBV12-4 to TRBJ1-6; D gene ambiguous. V was cut by 3 bases and J by 12 bases, with 9 bases left in between. This CDR3 region has 12 residues. CDR3 DNA sequence: TGTGCCAGCAGTTTGGAGTTAAGACCCCTCCACTTT. Its translation is CASSLELRPLHF.

The CDR3 sequence is CATSEGTGGDQPQHF. CDR3 sequence (DNA): TGTGCCACCAGTGAAGGGACAGGGGGGGATCAGCCCCAGCATTTT. The rearrangement uses TRBV24-1 and TRBJ1-5; 11 bases align to TRBD1. CDR1 KGHDR and CDR2 SFDVKD come from the germline V gene. This CDR3 comprises 15 residues. Trimming cost V 4 bases and J 5 bases; bases outside gene matches: 3.

With respect to this clone: Other DNA variants within this sample encode the same CDR3. The rearrangement links TRBV5-1 to TRBJ1-1; D remains unclear. The CDR3 length is 14 residues. CDR1 is SGHRS and CDR2 is YFSETQ in the germline V gene. Between the trimmed V and J ends, which lost 3 bases and 1 base, there was a span of 10 bases. DNA for the CDR3: TGCGCCAGCAGCTCGGAACTACCGAACACTGAAGCTTTCTTT. Its translation is CASSSELPNTEAFF.

The chain recombines TRBV20-1 with TRBJ2-7; 8 nucleotides agree with TRBD1. Germline loops: CDR1 DFQATT, CDR2 SNEGSKA (reference sequence). V lost 3 bases to trimming and J lost 2 bases; unmatched junction nucleotides: 6. The CDR3 is 14 residues long. DNA of the CDR3: TGCAGTGCTAGTGGGGACAGGAGTACCTACGAGCAGTACTTC. It yields the protein CSASGDRSTYEQYF.

Remarks on this clone: The identical CDR3 is also encoded by other nucleotide sequences in the sample. The V and J genes are TRBV30 and TRBJ1-5, with D unclear. CDR1 and CDR2 from the germline V gene are GTSNPN and SVGIG (reference sequence). Deletions cut 3 bases from V and 2 bases from J, with 8 bases between. The CDR3 sequence is 13 residues long. The CDR3 sequence is CAWSRQGNQPQHF. CDR3 in DNA: TGTGCCTGGAGCCGCCAGGGCAATCAGCCCCAGCATTTT.

The chain carries TRBV30 and TRBJ1-1; TRBD1 aligns across 8 bases. The germline V gene encodes CDR1 GTSNPN and CDR2 SVGIG (reference sequence). V lost 4 bases, J lost 1 base, and 2 bases stayed unmatched. The CDR3 has 13 amino acids. The CDR3: CAWTGTGNTEAFF. The CDR3 DNA reads as TGTGCCTGGACCGGGACAGGGAACACTGAAGCTTTCTTT.